Following are 19 T cell receptor beta chains from one sample sequenced in a study of blood T cell repertoires in COVID-19. The assay was immunoSEQ multiplex PCR, and TCRdb's table has in-frame clones only and misses some. The repertoire has 100,000 or so clones, 70% to 90% of them found once; the top ten carry 2% to 2.5%. The sequencing input was peripheral blood. Every receptor here comes from a man over 45 with active COVID-19.

The chain recombines TRBV5-4 with TRBJ1-4; the D gene is possibly TRBD1 (5 bases). CDR1 and CDR2 from the germline V gene are SGHNT and YYREEE (reference sequence). Trimming removed 0 bases from V and 0 bases from J, with 9 bases in between. This CDR3 has 16 amino acids. The CDR3 DNA reads TGTGCCAGCAGCTTGGCCTCGACAGCAACTAATGAAAAACTGTTTTTT. As protein: CASSLASTATNEKLFF.

The chain links TRBV5-5 to TRBJ1-5, with unresolved D. The CDR3 is 14 amino acids. The germline V gene encodes CDR1 SGHKS and CDR2 YYEKEE (reference sequence). V shed 2 bases and J shed 3 bases, with 9 bases lying between them. The chain's CDR3 is CASSFSVNNQPQHF. The DNA for the CDR3 is TGTGCCAGCAGCTTCTCCGTAAACAATCAGCCCCAGCATTTT.

The rearrangement links TRBV4-3 to TRBJ2-1; 12 positions agree with TRBD2. CDR1 and CDR2 from the germline V gene are LGHNA and YSLEER. V was clipped by 2 bases and J by 0 bases; unmatched bases: 2. This CDR3 spans 17 amino acids. CDR3 residues: CASSQRTSGDSYNEQFF. The CDR3 DNA is TGCGCCAGCAGCCAAAGGACTAGCGGGGACTCCTACAATGAGCAGTTCTTC.

This clone was detected a few times. This sequence joins TRBV3-1 (or the pseudogene TRBV3-2) and TRBJ2-2; D is unclear. There are 12 residues in the CDR3. Germline assignment: CDR1 LGHDT and CDR2 YNNKEL (reference sequence). Trimming took 3 bases from V and 7 from J, leaving 6 bases between them. The CDR3 here is CASSQRIGELFF. The CDR3 DNA reads TGTGCCAGCAGCCAGCGCATCGGGGAGCTGTTTTTT.

The chain joins TRBV9 to TRBJ2-1, with TRBD2 matching 13 bases. Germline CDR1 reads SGDLS; CDR2 reads YYNGEE. The CDR3 loop spans 18 amino acids. Trimming cost V 4 bases and J 9 bases; bases outside gene matches: 16. The CDR3 protein is CASSYGTSGVRRGGEQFF. CDR3 nucleotide sequence: TGTGCCAGCAGCTATGGGACTAGCGGGGTCCGCCGTGGGGGTGAGCAGTTCTTC.

J is TRBJ2-5 and V is TRBV7-9; 8 bases line up with TRBD2. CDR3 size: 16 residues. J gave up 2 bases and V 3 bases, and 8 bases lay outside the gene matches. Germline assignment: CDR1 SEHNR and CDR2 FQNEAQ (reference sequence). Here the CDR3 DNA reads TGTGCCAGCAGCTTCGAACTAGCGGAACCTCAAGAGACCCAGTACTTC. Its translation is CASSFELAEPQETQYF.

The CDR3 spells CSVDNRGGNTIYF. CDR3 DNA sequence: TGCAGCGTTGATAACAGGGGTGGAAACACCATATATTTT. This rearrangement joins TRBV29-1 to TRBJ1-3, with 7 nucleotides matching TRBD1. V dropped 3 bases and J dropped 3; count of bases not matched to a gene: 2. Germline V lookup: CDR1 SQVTM, CDR2 ANQGSEA. CDR3 size: 13 residues.

The rearrangement joins TRBV4-2 to TRBJ2-1, with 8 bases matching TRBD2. The V segment lost 1 base and the J segment 2 bases; nucleotides outside the gene matches: 7. The CDR3 length is 17 residues. The germline V gene has CDR1 LGHNA and CDR2 YNFKEQ. The CDR3 bases are TGTGCCAGCAGCCAAGTTGCCAGCGGGGGAACCTACAATGAGCAGTTCTTC. It codes for CASSQVASGGTYNEQFF.

The gene calls are TRBV7-9 and TRBJ1-4; the match to TRBD1 covers 12 bases. V dropped 0 bases and J dropped 7; count of bases not matched to a gene: 3. The CDR3 is 16 residues long. CDR1 SEHNR and CDR2 FQNEAQ come from the germline V gene (reference sequence). As DNA, the CDR3 is TGTGCCAGCAGCTTAGCAGGGACAGGGGGCTCTGAAAAACTGTTTTTT. Its translation is CASSLAGTGGSEKLFF.

This clone occurred once. Written as DNA, the CDR3 is TGTGCCAGCAGCGTAGAGGGGGGGCCGGGAGATACGCAGTATTTT. Protein product: CASSVEGGPGDTQYF. The chain couples TRBV9 to TRBJ2-3; TRBD2 is a possible D gene (7 bases). Germline V gives CDR1 SGDLS, CDR2 YYNGEE. The CDR3 totals 15 residues. V was trimmed by 0 bases and J by 5 bases, leaving 13 bases between them.

V gene TRBV25-1 combines with J gene TRBJ1-1; D not certain. V was pared by 5 bases and J by 7 bases, with 14 bases between. Germline lookup yields CDR1 MGHDK and CDR2 SYGVNS. The CDR3 loop spans 13 amino acids. CDR3 in DNA: TGTGCCAGCAGTTTCCACCTCGGAGTTGAAGCTTTCTTT. Its protein is CASSFHLGVEAFF. The full variable domain, completed using reference TRBV25-1 and TRBJ1-1, is EADIYQTPRYLVIGTGKKITLECSQTMGHDKMYWYQQDPGMELHLIHYSYGVNSTEKGDLSSESTVSRIRTEHFPLTLESARPSHTSQYLCASSFHLGVEAFFGQGTRLTVV.

The chain recombines TRBV19 with TRBJ2-3, with 8 positions matching TRBD2. There are 16 residues in the CDR3. Trimming at V came to 1 base and at J to 2 bases, leaving 5 bases not matched to a gene. Germline CDR1 and CDR2: LNHDA and SQIVND (reference sequence). This chain's CDR3 is CASSIASGSSTDTQYF. In DNA form, the CDR3 reads TGTGCCAGTAGTATAGCCAGCGGGAGTTCCACAGATACGCAGTATTTT.

V is TRBV11-1 and J is TRBJ2-2; the D is unclear. Germline V gives CDR1 SGHAT, CDR2 FQDESV (reference sequence). Between the trimmed V and J ends, which lost 3 bases and 9 bases, there was a span of 8 bases. The CDR3 sequence is 12 residues long. The CDR3 here is CASSFWSRELFF. In DNA, the CDR3 is TGTGCCAGCAGCTTCTGGAGCCGGGAGCTGTTTTTT.

The rearrangement joins TRBV10-3 to TRBJ2-1, with D possibly being TRBD1 (5 bases). The CDR3 extends over 14 amino acids. V was trimmed by 8 bases and J by 9 bases, leaving 20 bases between them. Germline CDR1 and CDR2: ENHRY and SYGVKD. The CDR3 reads CAIQKGKNWIEQFF. The CDR3 DNA follows: TGTGCCATCCAAAAGGGGAAGAATTGGATTGAGCAGTTCTTC.

The gene calls are TRBV2 and TRBJ1-2; possibly TRBD1 for D (5 bases). The CDR3 length is 14 residues. The germline V gene encodes CDR1 SNHLY and CDR2 FYNNEI. Trimming took 8 bases from V and 8 from J, leaving 21 bases between them. DNA of the CDR3: TGTGCCAGCTCGTTAACACAGGTCCTTATGGGCTACACCTTC. Translated: CASSLTQVLMGYTF.

A word on this clone: Other DNA sequences within the sample encode an identical CDR3. The chain links TRBV6-6 to TRBJ2-7; 8 nucleotides match TRBD1. J was trimmed by 2 bases and V by 6 bases; bases with no gene match: 9. The length of the CDR3 is 15 residues. The V gene's germline CDR1 is MNHNY and CDR2 SVGAGI (reference sequence). Here the CDR3 reads CASSPRQGAAYEQYF. The CDR3 coding sequence is TGTGCCAGCAGCCCCCGGCAGGGGGCGGCCTACGAGCAGTACTTC.

V is TRBV6-5 and J is TRBJ1-4; 8 positions match TRBD1. The germline V gene encodes CDR1 MNHEY and CDR2 SVGAGI. CDR3 length: 15 amino acids. The junction had 6 bases not matched to a gene; V was cut back by 4 bases and J by 5 bases. In nucleotides, the CDR3 is TGTGCCAGCAGTTCAGGACAGGGTGGCAATGAAAAACTGTTTTTT. Residues: CASSSGQGGNEKLFF.

The rearrangement uses TRBV28 and TRBJ2-3; 7 bases map to TRBD2. The germline gives CDR1 MDHEN, CDR2 SYDVKM. This CDR3 has 15 residues. The trim removed 9 bases at V and 5 bases at J, leaving 14 bases unmatched. The CDR3 region is CASPPGGEGLDTQYF. Written as DNA, the CDR3 is TGTGCCAGTCCCCCTGGGGGGGAAGGGTTAGATACGCAGTATTTT.

This chain uses TRBV27 with TRBJ2-2, with 7 bases identical to TRBD1. Per the germline V gene, CDR1 is MNHEY and CDR2 is SMNVEV (reference sequence). CDR3 length: 15 amino acids. V dropped 2 bases and J dropped 1; count of bases not matched to a gene: 1. This CDR3 reads CASSLRGRNTGELFF. The CDR3 DNA sequence: TGTGCCAGCAGTTTAAGGGGGCGGAACACCGGGGAGCTGTTTTTT.